This T cell receptor (beta chain) derives from a study of blood T cell repertoires in COVID-19. On the study more broadly: The United States, Italy and Spain supplied acute and convalescent COVID-19 samples. T cells, B-cell-depleted T cells, or PBMCs provided the cDNA or gDNA that served as material.

Germline-derived CDR1 and CDR2 are SGHKS and YYEKEE (reference sequence). V gave up 5 bases and J gave up 6 bases; unmatched junction bases: 10. The CDR3 contains 15 residues. How the authors handled the data: Nucleated cell number was recorded as an estimate derived from reference gene primer amplification. Some clones are missing from TCRdb's copy, which holds only in-frame ones; the method was immunoSEQ multiplex PCR. Clone size and V and J calls were adopted from that table, with D and trimming inferred from the DNA. The data hold some 250,000 clones, with roughly 80% observed a single time. The specimen sequenced was peripheral blood. V is TRBV5-5 and J is TRBJ1-1, with 10 positions matching TRBD1. The sequence was obtained from an elderly woman with acute or convalescent COVID-19. The CDR3 nucleotides read TGTGCCAGCAGTTACTCCGGGACAGGGGCCCCTGAAGCTTTCTTT. Protein: CASSYSGTGAPEAFF.